This TCR beta chain was recovered during a study of CXCR3-negative and CXCR3-positive naive CD8 T cells. Overall study results and limits: More hydrophobic TRB CDR3s were found in CXCR3-positive naive cells than in CXCR3-negative naive cells.

cDNA libraries for TRB were generated by 5' RACE incorporating UMI labels. TCRdb re-called the 5' RACE reads, yielding one record per CDR3 amino acid sequence without DNA. This sample contains around 63,000 distinct CDR3 sequences. Notes on this clonotype: Its antigen is currently unknown.

CDR3 length: 13 amino acids. The material sequenced was naive CXCR3+ CD8+ T cells from blood. The subset was: CD45RO-CCR7+CD27+CD95- naive CD8+ T cells expressing CXCR3 (TNR3+). The sequence was collected from a human donor in good health. Some clones in this sample may be carry-over from other donors' samples. This sequence joins TRBV12-3 or TRBV12-4 and TRBJ1-5. CDR3 sequence: CASSPREGASGHF.